This T cell receptor beta chain was sequenced for a study of blood T cell repertoires in COVID-19. Study at large: The cDNA or gDNA used as material had been derived from T cells, B-cell-depleted T cells, or PBMCs.

Using immunoSEQ multiplex PCR, the repertoire was profiled, and TCRdb retains in-frame clones only, with some absent. The top ten hold about 5.3% of the sample, which has 150,000 or so clones, around 85% seen once. V lost 7 bases and J lost 4; bases outside the gene matches: 9. Germline-derived CDR1 and CDR2 are LNHDA and SQIVND (reference sequence). CDR3 length: 15 residues. The sequence came from a woman aged 40 to 50 with acute COVID-19. The specimen was PBMCs or T cells enriched from blood (not recorded which). The rearrangement joins TRBV19 to TRBJ1-5; TRBD1 agrees at 8 bases. The CDR3 protein is CASKFDRGGNQPQHF. The CDR3 DNA reads TGTGCCAGTAAGTTTGACAGGGGAGGGAATCAGCCCCAGCATTTT.